The subject of this entry is one TCR beta chain. TCRdb called the RT-PCR reads again in MiXCR, with one record for every CDR3 protein. Seen here are about 540,000 distinct CDR3 sequences, around a quarter observed once, and the top ten hold around 2.8%. The data belong to a study of response to subunit inactivated influenza vaccine. The CDR3 is 12 residues long. Trimming removed 0 bases from V and 12 bases from J; junction bases left unmatched: 3. Germline V gene lookup returns CDR1 SGHRS and CDR2 YFSETQ. These data were also reused for a study on T cells expressing NK-cell markers. As reported in that work: UMI-tagged 5'RACE template switching yielded the TCR beta cDNA. Sorted CD3+CD56-NKG2C+, CD3+CD56+NKG2C+ and CD3+CD56+NKG2C- T cells supplied the TCR beta repertoires. Sorting was restricted to alpha-beta TCR T cells by an anti-gamma-delta TCR antibody in several experiments. Also leading the CD3+CD56-NKG2C+ fraction in a handful of donors were these clonotypes. HCMV specificity was not established for the expanded NKG2C+ T cell clones.

The sample in question was CD4+ T cells sorted from PBMCs, obtained roughly 13 days after vaccination. J is TRBJ2-1 and V is TRBV5-1; TRBD2 matches 7 bases. The sequence derives from a man aged 50 to 59 who received an inactivated influenza vaccine. In nucleotides, the CDR3 is TGCGCCAGCAGCTTGGGGGACTACGCGCAGTTCTTC. It is translated as CASSLGDYAQFF.